A selection of T cell receptor beta chains follows, all from one sample in a study of blood T cell repertoires in COVID-19. TCRdb's copy holds only in-frame clones and misses some; the assay was immunoSEQ multiplex PCR. This repertoire shows about 170,000 clones, 83% found once; its top ten account for roughly a fifth. Source material: peripheral blood. These receptors were obtained from a woman in her seventies who had recovered from COVID-19. The CDR3 runs from the conserved cysteine through the conserved F or W. D genes are given only for firm matches. Rows may omit the clone size; those that give it use once, few, many or a size class.

j_gene | abundance | d_gene | v_gene | CDR3nt | CDR3aa
TRBJ1-2 | - | - | TRBV6-4 | TGTGCCAGCAGTGACTCAGGGACAAATGGCTACACCTTC | CASSDSGTNGYTF
TRBJ2-7 | - | - | TRBV7-2 | TGTGCCAGCAGAACAACGGGACTCGTCGCGGGGGAGCAGTACTTC | CASRTTGLVAGEQYF
TRBJ2-5 | - | TRBD1 | TRBV7-6 | TGTGCCAGCAGTCTTCGGACAGGGGGCCAAGAGACCCAGTACTTC | CASSLRTGGQETQYF
TRBJ2-7 | - | - | TRBV5-6 | TGTGCCAGCAGCCCCTTGCGGGCGGTAAGCGAGCAGTACTTC | CASSPLRAVSEQYF
TRBJ2-7 | - | - | TRBV5-4 | TGTGCCAGCAGCTTGGGGGACATCTCCCGCTACGAGCAGTACTTC | CASSLGDISRYEQYF
TRBJ1-4 | - | TRBD1 | TRBV9 | TGTGCCAGCAGCGTACTGAGCGGACAGGGGAGTGAAAAACTGTTTTTT | CASSVLSGQGSEKLFF
TRBJ2-1 | few | TRBD2 | TRBV4-2 | TGTGCCAGCAGCCAAGGAGAGCGGGAGGGCGCCCAGGGGCAGTTCTTC | CASSQGEREGAQGQFF
TRBJ1-2 | - | TRBD1 | TRBV7-2 | TGTGCCAGCAGCTTAGTGACGGGACAGGGGGATGGCTACACCTTC | CASSLVTGQGDGYTF
TRBJ1-5 | few | - | TRBV15 | TGTGCCACCAGCAGAGATCGGGGAGGTCAGCCCCAGCATTTT | CATSRDRGGQPQHF
TRBJ1-5 | - | - | TRBV7-2 | TGTGCCAGCAGCTTATACAGGGACAATCAGCCCCAGCATTTT | CASSLYRDNQPQHF
TRBJ2-5 | - | TRBD1 | TRBV5-1 | TGCGCCAGCAGCCCCCAGGGGGCAGCCCAAGAGACCCAGTACTTC | CASSPQGAAQETQYF
TRBJ1-2 | - | - | TRBV6-5 | TGTGCCAGTGCGACAGCTAACTATGGCTACACCTTC | CASATANYGYTF
TRBJ2-5 | - | - | TRBV29-1 | TGCAGCACCCGCGGGGTCAAAGAGACCCAGTACTTC | CSTRGVKETQYF
TRBJ2-3 | - | - | TRBV19 | TGTGCCAGTAATATACGGGGGAACACAGATACGCAGTATTTT | CASNIRGNTDTQYF
TRBJ2-3 | few | - | TRBV18 | TGTGCCAGCTCCCCCCGGTCCCGGGCAGATACGCAGTATTTT | CASSPRSRADTQYF
TRBJ2-3 | - | - | TRBV6-5 | TGTGCCAGCACCCCGCCGGGCACAGATACGCAGTATTTT | CASTPPGTDTQYF
TRBJ2-5 | - | - | TRBV28 | TGTGCCAGTAGAGAGAGTGGCGGGCAAGAGACCCAGTACTTC | CASRESGGQETQYF
TRBJ1-2 | - | TRBD1 | TRBV30 | TGTGCCTGGGGCGGAGACAGGGGTGGCTACACCTTC | CAWGGDRGGYTF
TRBJ1-4 | - | - | TRBV3-1/TRBV3-2 | TGTGCCAGCAGCCAACAAGGCCCTCTGGGAGGAACTAATGAAAAACTGTTTTTT | CASSQQGPLGGTNEKLFF
TRBJ2-2 | - | TRBD2 | TRBV5-1 | TGCGCCAGCAGCTTCTTAGCGGGAGTATCGGACGGGGAGCTGTTTTTT | CASSFLAGVSDGELFF
TRBJ2-2 | - | TRBD2 | TRBV13 | TGTGCCAGCAGCTTAGTGGCGGGGGACTCGAACACCGGGGAGCTGTTTTTT | CASSLVAGDSNTGELFF
TRBJ2-7 | - | - | TRBV5-8 | TGTGCCAGCAGCTTGGAGGGGGGGTTTTCGGGACCCTACGAGCAGTACTTC | CASSLEGGFSGPYEQYF
TRBJ2-7 | - | - | TRBV5-6 | TGTGCCAGCAGCTTGGGCCAGGGTGTCTACGAGCAGTACTTC | CASSLGQGVYEQYF
TRBJ1-1 | - | TRBD1 | TRBV18 | TGTGCCAGCTCACCCGGGACAGGGGGTAGCGACACTGAAGCTTTCTTT | CASSPGTGGSDTEAFF
TRBJ2-7 | - | - | TRBV15 | TGTGCCACCAGCAGGGGGGGGGCGTCCTACGAGCAGTACTTC | CATSRGGASYEQYF
TRBJ2-3 | - | - | TRBV7-9 | TGTGCCAGCAGCGCGGGGGCCCCCAAGCCTCCTACGCAGTATTTT | CASSAGAPKPPTQYF
TRBJ1-2 | - | - | TRBV12-3/TRBV12-4 | TGTGCCAGCAGTGGCGGCGGCTATGGCTACACCTTC | CASSGGGYGYTF
TRBJ1-2 | - | - | TRBV6-4 | TGTGCCAGCAGTGACGGGGGCGGAAACTATGGCTACACCTTC | CASSDGGGNYGYTF
TRBJ2-2 | - | TRBD2 | TRBV5-1 | TGCGCCAGCAGCCCGGGGGGTGCGAACACCGGGGAGCTGTTTTTT | CASSPGGANTGELFF
TRBJ1-6 | - | TRBD1 | TRBV15 | TGTGCCACCAGCCCAGACAGGGTGCGATATAATTCACCCCTCCACTTT | CATSPDRVRYNSPLHF
TRBJ1-4 | - | TRBD1 | TRBV7-9 | TGTGCCAGCAGCCCCACCCCGGGACAGGCAAGTGAAAAACTGTTTTTT | CASSPTPGQASEKLFF
TRBJ1-1 | - | - | TRBV9 | TGTGCCAGCAGCGTAGGTCCCCAGTTGGACACTGAAGCTTTCTTT | CASSVGPQLDTEAFF
TRBJ2-2 | - | TRBD2 | TRBV27 | TGTGCCAGCAGTCCCCTAGCGGGAGGCACCGGGGAGCTGTTTTTT | CASSPLAGGTGELFF
TRBJ2-7 | - | - | TRBV21-1 | TGTGCCAGCAGCATCAGTGGGGGGGCGGGCGAGCAGTACTTC | CASSISGGAGEQYF
TRBJ2-7 | - | - | TRBV27 | TGTGCCAGCAGCCTATCGGGGGGCATTTCCTACGAGCAGTACTTC | CASSLSGGISYEQYF
TRBJ2-1 | - | TRBD2 | TRBV6-5 | TGTGCCAGCACCCGGGGGGAAAGTAATGAGCAGTTCTTC | CASTRGESNEQFF
TRBJ1-3 | - | - | TRBV12-3/TRBV12-4 | TGTGCCAGCAGTCCACAGAATGGAAACACCATATATTTT | CASSPQNGNTIYF
TRBJ2-7 | - | - | TRBV3-1/TRBV3-2 | TGTGCCAGCAGCCAAGCCGGGTTCACGGTCTTC | CASSQAGFTVF
TRBJ2-3 | - | - | TRBV18 | TGTGCAACGGGGGTCAGCACAGATACGCAGTATTTT | CATGVSTDTQYF
TRBJ2-7 | once | - | TRBV28 | TGTGCCAGCAGGCCCCCCGGGGGTTCCTCCTACGAGCAGTACTTC | CASRPPGGSSYEQYF
TRBJ1-2 | - | - | TRBV21-1 | TGTGCCAGCAGCACCGCCCCACAGGGGTTGGGTGGCTACACCTTC | CASSTAPQGLGGYTF